These 20 T cell receptor beta chains were all obtained from the same sample, sequenced in a study of beta chain features in type 1 diabetes. cDNA synthesis used the whole RNA isolate, giving expressed TCRB sequences. Repertoires were generated with immunoSEQ multiplex PCR, while TCRdb's copy carries only in-frame clones and drops some. The sample contains roughly 230,000 clones, 9.6% of which appear only once. Sequencing used naive CD4+ T cells from blood. These TCRs come from a woman between 18 and 30 years old in good health.

The V and J genes are TRBV7-8 and TRBJ1-1, with unresolved D. The CDR3 extends over 12 amino acids. CDR1 and CDR2 (germline): SGHVS, FQNEAQ. V lost 5 bases to trimming and J lost 11 bases, with 15 bases between them. This CDR3 is CASSPSRVWAFF. The CDR3 bases are TGTGCCAGCAGCCCGTCCCGGGTTTGGGCTTTCTTT.

This clone showed up just a few times. The V and J genes are TRBV11-2 and TRBJ2-3; tentatively, D is TRBD2 (6 bases). The CDR3 totals 13 residues. The germline gives CDR1 SGHAT, CDR2 FQNNGV. With 6 bases removed from V and 7 bases from J, the gap between germline ends came to 14 bases. The CDR3 region is CASRYGGRYTQYF. In DNA form, the CDR3 reads TGTGCCAGCAGATACGGAGGGCGATATACGCAGTATTTT. The full variable domain, its missing parts supplied by reference TRBV11-2 and TRBJ2-3, is EAGVAQSPRYKIIEKRQSVAFWCNPISGHATLYWYQQILGQGPKLLIQFQNNGVVDDSQLPKDRFSAERLKGVDSTLKIQPAKLEDSAVYLCASRYGGRYTQYFGPGTRLTVL.

The chain combines TRBV5-4 with TRBJ1-1; a possible D gene is TRBD1 (6 bases). The CDR3 contains 14 residues. Germline V gene lookup returns CDR1 SGHNT and CDR2 YYREEE (reference sequence). The V end lost 3 bases, the J end lost 4 bases, and 13 bases lay between the germline ends. This CDR3 is CASSSYQGRTEAFF. CDR3 bases: TGTGCCAGCAGCTCATATCAGGGGCGCACTGAAGCTTTCTTT.

V is TRBV5-1 and J is TRBJ1-5; D not resolved. This CDR3 spans 13 amino acids. CDR1 and CDR2 (germline): SGHRS, YFSETQ. With 4 bases removed from V and 7 bases from J, the gap between germline ends came to 12 bases. In nucleotides, the CDR3 is TGCGCCAGCAGCCTTGGGCCTGCCCAGCCCCAGCATTTT. Its protein is CASSLGPAQPQHF.

This clone was observed a few times. The chain employs TRBV30 and TRBJ1-1; unclear D gene. Trimming left V 4 bases short and J 5 bases short, with 17 bases between. This CDR3 is built from 14 residues. Germline CDR1 reads GTSNPN; CDR2 reads SVGIG (reference sequence). CDR3 sequence (DNA): TGTGCCTGGAATCCAGACCGAGGGAGAACTGAAGCTTTCTTT. Translated: CAWNPDRGRTEAFF.

This clone was picked up a small number of times. The J gene is TRBJ1-4, the V gene TRBV6-5; 11 bases fit TRBD1. Germline CDR1 MNHEY, CDR2 SVGAGI. This CDR3 comprises 15 residues. V shed 2 bases and J 7 bases; nucleotides not matched to a gene: 3. CDR3 residues: CASSYGDRGIEKLFF. CDR3 sequence (DNA): TGTGCCAGCAGTTACGGGGACAGGGGGATTGAAAAACTGTTTTTT.

V is TRBV5-1 and J is TRBJ2-1, with TRBD2 matching over 12 bases. Germline V gene data show CDR1 as SGHRS and CDR2 as YFSETQ. V shed 1 base, J shed 7 bases, and the junction held 0 bases outside the gene matches. The CDR3 is 14 amino acids. The CDR3 spells CASSLTSGGNEQFF. The CDR3 nucleotides read TGCGCCAGCAGCTTGACTAGCGGGGGGAATGAGCAGTTCTTC.

This sequence joins TRBV28 and TRBJ2-3, with 8 bases matching TRBD1. CDR3 length: 15 amino acids. Trimming at V came to 6 bases and at J to 3 bases, leaving 8 bases not matched to a gene. Germline lookup yields CDR1 MDHEN and CDR2 SYDVKM. The CDR3: CASRQKTGETDTQYF. The CDR3 DNA reads TGTGCCAGCAGACAAAAGACAGGGGAAACAGATACGCAGTATTTT.

In DNA, the CDR3 is TGCGCCAGCAGCGTCCTGAGCGGAGCAAGCTACAATGAGCAGTTCTTC. Translation gives CASSVLSGASYNEQFF. The chain is built from TRBV5-1 and TRBJ2-1; maybe TRBD2 (5 bases). The CDR3 has 16 amino acids. Germline-derived CDR1 and CDR2 are SGHRS and YFSETQ. The V gene lost 4 bases and the J gene lost 3 bases, with 17 bases spanning the gap.

The table lists this clone with a few counts. The rearrangement uses TRBV5-1 and TRBJ1-2; perhaps TRBD1 as D (5 bases). Germline V gene data show CDR1 as SGHRS and CDR2 as YFSETQ. The CDR3 loop spans 15 amino acids. V dropped 0 bases and J dropped 3 bases, with 12 bases sitting between them. The CDR3 sequence is CASSLGAGMDYGYTF. The CDR3 bases are TGCGCCAGCAGCTTGGGGGCAGGGATGGACTATGGCTACACCTTC. Full variable domain (missing parts from reference TRBV5-1 and TRBJ1-2): KAGVTQTPRYLIKTRGQQVTLSCSPISGHRSVSWYQQTPGQGLQFLFEYFSETQRNKGNFPGRFSGRQFSNSRSEMNVSTLELGDSALYLCASSLGAGMDYGYTFGSGTRLTVV.

J is TRBJ2-7 and V is TRBV6-6, with 10 nucleotides matching TRBD1. The CDR3 is 14 residues long. From germline, CDR1 is MNHNY and CDR2 SVGAGI (reference sequence). Trimming took 7 bases from V and 0 from J; bases not matched to a gene: 3. The CDR3 nucleotides read TGTGCCAGCATAGGGACAGGGGCCTCCTACGAGCAGTACTTC. Residues: CASIGTGASYEQYF.

This clone has only a few counts. The chain is built from TRBV2 and TRBJ2-1; possible D gene TRBD2, 6 bases. Looked up from germline, CDR1 is SNHLY and CDR2 is FYNNEI. The CDR3 consists of 14 residues. V was clipped by 2 bases and J by 7 bases, with 12 bases between them. CDR3 in DNA: TGTGCCAGCAGTGAACGGGGGTCGTTGAATGAGCAGTTCTTC. Translated: CASSERGSLNEQFF.

In this sample, this clone turned up a few times. Here the CDR3 reads CASSPPDSDEQFF. For the CDR3, the DNA is TGTGCCAGCAGCCCCCCTGACTCGGATGAGCAGTTCTTC. The chain is built from TRBV7-9 and TRBJ2-1; D is unresolved. Germline V gene lookup returns CDR1 SEHNR and CDR2 FQNEAQ (reference sequence). The CDR3 spans 13 residues. With 5 bases removed from V and 8 bases from J, the gap between germline ends came to 13 bases. Looking up the rest from reference TRBV7-9 and TRBJ2-1 gives the full variable domain: DTGVSQNPRHKITKRGQNVTFRCDPISEHNRLYWYRQTLGQGPEFLTYFQNEAQLEKSRLLSDRFSAERPKGSFSTLEIQRTEQGDSAMYLCASSPPDSDEQFFGPGTRLTVL.

This clone showed up just a few times. The J gene is TRBJ2-4, the V gene TRBV7-8, with D perhaps matching TRBD1 (6 bases). V shed 1 base and J shed 1 base, with 20 bases lying between them. The CDR3 contains 19 residues. CDR1 and CDR2 from the germline V gene are SGHVS and FQNEAQ. The chain's CDR3 is CASSLDRGGGTGAKNIQYF. The CDR3, as DNA: TGTGCCAGCAGCTTAGATCGGGGTGGAGGCACAGGGGCCAAAAACATTCAGTACTTC.

The chain recombines TRBV4-1 with TRBJ2-1; 11 positions match TRBD2. The V gene end was trimmed by 3 bases and the J gene end by 15 bases; junction bases not matched to a gene: 13. CDR1 is MGHRA and CDR2 is YSYEKL in the germline V gene. The CDR3 sequence is 15 residues long. The CDR3: CASSQATGLAVRLFF. The DNA for the CDR3 is TGCGCCAGCAGCCAGGCAACGGGACTAGCGGTGCGGTTGTTCTTC.

The V gene is TRBV6-6, the J gene TRBJ2-2; the match to TRBD1 covers 7 bases. There are 15 residues in the CDR3. Per germline, CDR1 MNHNY and CDR2 SVGAGI (reference sequence). The junction had 5 bases not matched to a gene; V was cut back by 7 bases and J by 0 bases. This CDR3 reads CASTRQGPNTGELFF. DNA for the CDR3: TGTGCCAGCACCCGACAGGGTCCGAACACCGGGGAGCTGTTTTTT.

This clone was seen only a few times. This chain connects TRBV6-5 to TRBJ2-2, with D possibly TRBD2 on 6 matching bases. Trimming removed 11 bases at V and 1 base at J, with 14 bases between. This CDR3 contains 14 residues. Germline CDR1 is MNHEY and CDR2 is SVGAGI. CDR3 amino acids: CAGKTSLNTGELFF. Written as DNA, the CDR3 is TGTGCCGGAAAGACTAGTTTGAACACCGGGGAGCTGTTTTTT.

This clone has more than one count but fewer than ten. This rearrangement joins TRBV5-1 to TRBJ2-2; D call uncertain. The CDR3 contains 12 residues. V was cut by 3 bases and J by 6 bases, with 6 bases left in between. CDR1 and CDR2 (germline): SGHRS, YFSETQ. The CDR3 loop reads CASSYNSGELFF. The DNA for the CDR3 is TGCGCCAGCAGCTATAATTCCGGGGAGCTGTTTTTT.

V is TRBV4-1 and J is TRBJ2-3; 8 nucleotides line up with TRBD2. Germline CDR1 is MGHRA and CDR2 is YSYEKL. V shed 0 bases and J 0 bases; nucleotides not matched to a gene: 8. The CDR3 runs 18 residues. DNA of the CDR3: TGCGCCAGCAGCCAAGAGGGACTAGGGACAACTAGCACAGATACGCAGTATTTT. Amino acids: CASSQEGLGTTSTDTQYF.

At least ten counts were recorded for this clone. The chain uses TRBV7-2 and TRBJ2-1; 10 bases fit TRBD2. The CDR3 consists of 17 residues. V was clipped by 7 bases and J by 6 bases; unmatched bases: 15. The germline V gene has CDR1 SGHTA and CDR2 FQGNSA. In nucleotides, the CDR3 is TGTGCCAGCAACCAACGGACTAGCGGACCCAGGGCCAATGAGCAGTTCTTC. Translating it yields CASNQRTSGPRANEQFF.